This T cell receptor beta chain emerged from a study of cytomegalovirus exposure and HLA in healthy donors. General observations from the study: Researchers counted roughly 150 TCR beta chains as cytomegalovirus-associated.

Regarding this clone: Its antigen is not known.

Germline V gene lookup returns CDR1 SGHVS and CDR2 FNYEAQ. Trimming removed 1 base from V and 4 bases from J; junction bases left unmatched: 9. The CDR3 is made up of 17 amino acids. Vbeta (60) and Jbeta (13) primers were used in the PCR. Profiled with immunoSEQ multiplex PCR; TCRdb holds only in-frame clones, not every one. This table holds roughly 170,000 clones, around four fifths found once. Specimen: PBMCs. This receptor was obtained from a man aged 25-45 years in good health and CMV-seronegative. The chain employs TRBV7-6 and TRBJ2-3, with 9 bases that match TRBD2. This CDR3 reads CASSLEPSGAVADTQYF. CDR3 sequence (DNA): TGTGCCAGCAGCTTAGAACCTAGCGGGGCCGTCGCAGATACGCAGTATTTT.